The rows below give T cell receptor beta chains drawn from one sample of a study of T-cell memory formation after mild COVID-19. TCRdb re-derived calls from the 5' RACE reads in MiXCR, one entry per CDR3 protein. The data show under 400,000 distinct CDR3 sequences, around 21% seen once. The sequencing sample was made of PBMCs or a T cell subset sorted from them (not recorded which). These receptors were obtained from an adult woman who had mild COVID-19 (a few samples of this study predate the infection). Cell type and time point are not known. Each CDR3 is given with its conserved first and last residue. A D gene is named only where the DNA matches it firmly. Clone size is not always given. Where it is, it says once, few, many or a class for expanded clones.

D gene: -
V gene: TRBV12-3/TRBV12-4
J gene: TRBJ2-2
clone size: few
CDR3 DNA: TGTGCCAGCAGTTTGGGGGGGCGTGGGGAGCTGTTTTTT
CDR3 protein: CASSLGGRGELFF

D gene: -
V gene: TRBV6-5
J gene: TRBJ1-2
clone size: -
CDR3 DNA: TGTGCCAGCAGCTATCGACAGGACCAGGCTAACTATGGCTACACCTTC
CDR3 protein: CASSYRQDQANYGYTF

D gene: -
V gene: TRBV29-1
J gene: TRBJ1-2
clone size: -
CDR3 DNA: TGCAGCGTTGAGGGCAGGGTGGGCGGCTACACCTTC
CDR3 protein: CSVEGRVGGYTF

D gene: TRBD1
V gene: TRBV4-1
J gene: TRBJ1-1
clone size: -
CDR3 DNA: TGCGCCAGCAGCCAAGGGCCAGGGGGCACTGAAGCTTTCTTT
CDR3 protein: CASSQGPGGTEAFF

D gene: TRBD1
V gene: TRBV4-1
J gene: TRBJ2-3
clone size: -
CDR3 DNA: TGCGCCAGCAGCCGCCCCTCTGGCCGAGGGGGACAGTCAGGCACAGATACGCAGTATTTT
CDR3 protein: CASSRPSGRGGQSGTDTQYF

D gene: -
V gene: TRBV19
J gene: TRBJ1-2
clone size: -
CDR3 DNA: TGTGCCAGTAGTATTTCCCTTAGGGATGGCTACACCTTC
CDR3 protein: CASSISLRDGYTF

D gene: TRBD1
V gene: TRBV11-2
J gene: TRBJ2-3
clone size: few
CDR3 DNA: TGTGCCAGCAGCTTGGGGCGTCGGACAGGGATAATAACAGATACGCAGTATTTT
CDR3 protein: CASSLGRRTGIITDTQYF

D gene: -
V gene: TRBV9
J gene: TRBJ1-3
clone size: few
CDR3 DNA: TGTGCCAGCAGCGTAGATCCCGGACAGTCCTACTCTGGAAACACCATATATTTT
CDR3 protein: CASSVDPGQSYSGNTIYF

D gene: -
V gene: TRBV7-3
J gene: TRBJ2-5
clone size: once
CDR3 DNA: TGTGCCAGCAGCTCAGACGGAGGGACTGGGGAGACCCAGTACTTC
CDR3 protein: CASSSDGGTGETQYF

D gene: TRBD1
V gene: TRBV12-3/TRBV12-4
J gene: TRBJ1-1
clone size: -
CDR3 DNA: TGTGCCAGCAGTTTACGGCAGGGGGGGAACACTGAAGCTTTCTTT
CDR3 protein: CASSLRQGGNTEAFF

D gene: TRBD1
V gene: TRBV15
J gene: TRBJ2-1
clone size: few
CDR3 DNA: TGTGCCACCACCCCGGGACAGGGCTACAATGAGCAGTTCTTC
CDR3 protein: CATTPGQGYNEQFF

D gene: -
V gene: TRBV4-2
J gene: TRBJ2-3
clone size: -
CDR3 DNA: TGTGCCAGCAGCCAAGTTTCCGCGGGTAACCCTAGCACAGATACGCAGTATTTT
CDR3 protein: CASSQVSAGNPSTDTQYF

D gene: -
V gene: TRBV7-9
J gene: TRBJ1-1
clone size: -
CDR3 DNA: TGTGCCAGCAGCTTGGGGGGGCAAGTTTTCTTT
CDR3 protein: CASSLGGQVFF

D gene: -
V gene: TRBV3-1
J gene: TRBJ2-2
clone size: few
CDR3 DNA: TGTGCCAGCAGCCAAGATCTGGCCGGGACCTGGGGGAACACCGGGGAGCTGTTTTTT
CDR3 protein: CASSQDLAGTWGNTGELFF

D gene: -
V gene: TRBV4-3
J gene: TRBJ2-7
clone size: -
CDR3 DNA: TGCGCCAGCAGCCAAGATCAGGTTCCTTCCTACGAGCAGTACTTC
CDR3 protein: CASSQDQVPSYEQYF

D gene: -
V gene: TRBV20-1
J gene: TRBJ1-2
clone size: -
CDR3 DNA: TGCAGTGCTAGACCGGAATACTATGGCTACACCTTC
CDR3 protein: CSARPEYYGYTF

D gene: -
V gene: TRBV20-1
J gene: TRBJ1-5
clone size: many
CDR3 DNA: TGCAGTGCCAAGACAGGAAATCAGCCCCAGCATTTT
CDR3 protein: CSAKTGNQPQHF

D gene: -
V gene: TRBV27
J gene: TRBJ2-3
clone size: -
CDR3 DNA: TGTGCCAGCAGTCGAATCGGGGGTCGAGATACGCAGTATTTT
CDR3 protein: CASSRIGGRDTQYF

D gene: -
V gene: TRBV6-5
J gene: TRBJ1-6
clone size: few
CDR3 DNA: TGTGCCAGCCGGGCTCAGAATTCACCCCTCCACTTT
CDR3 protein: CASRAQNSPLHF

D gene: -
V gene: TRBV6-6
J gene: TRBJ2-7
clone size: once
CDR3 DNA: TGTGCCAGCAGTAACGGGGGTTACGAGCAGTACTTC
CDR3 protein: CASSNGGYEQYF

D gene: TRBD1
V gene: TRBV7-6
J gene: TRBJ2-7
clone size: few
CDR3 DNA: TGTGCCAGCAGCCCTCGGACAGGGAATTCGGGGGAGCAGTACTTC
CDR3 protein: CASSPRTGNSGEQYF

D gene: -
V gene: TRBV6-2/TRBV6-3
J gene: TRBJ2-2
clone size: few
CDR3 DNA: TGTGCCAGCAAAGGGGATACTGACACCGGGGAGCTGTTTTTT
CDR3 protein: CASKGDTDTGELFF

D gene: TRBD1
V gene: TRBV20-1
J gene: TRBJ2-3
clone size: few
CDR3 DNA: TGCAGTGCTAGTCAGACAGGGTCCACCACAGATACGCAGTATTTT
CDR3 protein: CSASQTGSTTDTQYF

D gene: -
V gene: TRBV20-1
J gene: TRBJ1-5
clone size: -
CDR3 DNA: TGCAGGGCTAGAGCGGGCGGACCTGGGCAGCCCCAGCATTTT
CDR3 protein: CRARAGGPGQPQHF

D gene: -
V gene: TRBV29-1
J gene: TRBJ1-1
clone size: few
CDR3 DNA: TGCAGCGTTGAAGGTCGATTGAACACTGAAGCTTTCTTT
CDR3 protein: CSVEGRLNTEAFF

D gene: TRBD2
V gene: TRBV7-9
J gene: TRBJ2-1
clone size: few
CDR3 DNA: TGTGCCAGCAGCCCCCGGGTTAGCGGGGGACCAGGTGAGCAGTTCTTC
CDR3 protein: CASSPRVSGGPGEQFF

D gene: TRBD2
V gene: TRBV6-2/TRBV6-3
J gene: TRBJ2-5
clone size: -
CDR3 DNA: TGTGCCAGCAGTTATCTAGCGGTTCAAGAGACCCAGTACTTC
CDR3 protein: CASSYLAVQETQYF

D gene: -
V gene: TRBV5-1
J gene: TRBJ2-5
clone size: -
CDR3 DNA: TGCGCCAGCAGGGGGGTCCAGGAGACCCAGTACTTC
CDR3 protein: CASRGVQETQYF

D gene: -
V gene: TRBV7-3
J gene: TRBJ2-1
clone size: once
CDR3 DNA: TGTGCCAGCAGCTCCCGGCACGACTCCTACAATGAGCAGTTCTTC
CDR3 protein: CASSSRHDSYNEQFF

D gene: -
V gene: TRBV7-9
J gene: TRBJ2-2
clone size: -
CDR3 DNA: TGTGCCAGCTCGACTTCGAACACCGGGGAGCTGTTTTTT
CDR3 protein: CASSTSNTGELFF

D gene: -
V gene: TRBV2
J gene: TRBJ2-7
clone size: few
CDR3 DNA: TGTGCCAGCAAAGACGGCACCTACGAGCAGTACTTC
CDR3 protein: CASKDGTYEQYF

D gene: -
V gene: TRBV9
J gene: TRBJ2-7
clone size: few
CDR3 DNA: TGTGCCAGCAGCGGTCCGGGACAAGCCTACGAGCAGTACTTC
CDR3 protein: CASSGPGQAYEQYF

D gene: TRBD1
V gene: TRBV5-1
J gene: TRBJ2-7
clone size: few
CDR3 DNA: TGCGCCAGCAGCTCGAGTAGGGGGAGACAGACAGGGCCCTACGAGCAGTACTTC
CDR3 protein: CASSSSRGRQTGPYEQYF

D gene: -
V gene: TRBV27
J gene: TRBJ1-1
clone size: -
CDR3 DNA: TGTGCCAGCAGTCCCCGGACAGACTTCCTTATGAACACTGAAGCTTTCTTT
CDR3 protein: CASSPRTDFLMNTEAFF

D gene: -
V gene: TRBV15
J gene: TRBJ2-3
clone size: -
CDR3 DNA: TGTGCCACCAGTTACACCCAGGTGGCTAAGGATACGCAGTATTTT
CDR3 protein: CATSYTQVAKDTQYF

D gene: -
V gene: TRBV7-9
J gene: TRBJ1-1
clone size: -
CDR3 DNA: TGTGCCAGCAAAGATACCCGGGGGATAACTGGGGTGAACACTGAAGCTTTCTTT
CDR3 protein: CASKDTRGITGVNTEAFF

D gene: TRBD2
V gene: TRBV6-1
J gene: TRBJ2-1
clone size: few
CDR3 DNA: TGTGCCAGCAGGAGTAGCGGGAGGGGTGGTAATGAGCAGTTCTTC
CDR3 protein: CASRSSGRGGNEQFF

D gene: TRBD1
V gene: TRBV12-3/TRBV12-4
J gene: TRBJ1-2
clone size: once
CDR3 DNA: TGTGCCAGCAGTCTGACAGGGAGGGCCGTTGGCTACACCTTC
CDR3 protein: CASSLTGRAVGYTF

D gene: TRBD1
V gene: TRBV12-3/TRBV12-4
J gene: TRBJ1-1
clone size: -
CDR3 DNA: TGTGCCAGCACCTGGACAGGTTGGGGCACTGAAGCTTTCTTT
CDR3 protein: CASTWTGWGTEAFF

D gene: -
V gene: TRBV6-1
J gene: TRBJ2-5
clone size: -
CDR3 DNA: TGTGCCAGCAGTGAAGCGGTTATAGGACAGATAGAGACCCAGTACTTC
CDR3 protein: CASSEAVIGQIETQYF

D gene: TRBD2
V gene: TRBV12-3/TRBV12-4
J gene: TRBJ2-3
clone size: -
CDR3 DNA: TGTGCCAGCAGTCCCCGGACTAGTGGCGCAGATACGCAGTATTTT
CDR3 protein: CASSPRTSGADTQYF

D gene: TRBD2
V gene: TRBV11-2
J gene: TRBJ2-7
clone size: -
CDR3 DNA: TGTGCCAGCAGCTCGTACCGGACTAGCGGGAGCTCCTACGAGCAGTACTTC
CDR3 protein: CASSSYRTSGSSYEQYF

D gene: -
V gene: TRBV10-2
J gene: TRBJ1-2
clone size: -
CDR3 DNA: TGCGCCAGCAGTGAGGAGGCAGGGGCGGATAGTAGCTATGGCTACACCTTC
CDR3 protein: CASSEEAGADSSYGYTF

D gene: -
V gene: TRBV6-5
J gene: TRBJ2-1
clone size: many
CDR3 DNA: TGTGCCAGCAGTTACAGTCAGAACAATGAGCAGTTCTTC
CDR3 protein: CASSYSQNNEQFF

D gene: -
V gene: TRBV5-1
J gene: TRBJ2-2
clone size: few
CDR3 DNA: TGCGCCAGCTTTGAGGGGCATGGAACCGGGGAGCTGTTTTTT
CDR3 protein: CASFEGHGTGELFF

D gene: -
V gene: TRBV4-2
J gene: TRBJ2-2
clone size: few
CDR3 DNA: TGTGCCAGCAGCCAAGATACGAGCACCGGGGAGCTGTTTTTT
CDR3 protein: CASSQDTSTGELFF

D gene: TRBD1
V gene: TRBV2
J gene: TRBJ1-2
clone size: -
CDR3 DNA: TGTGCCACTGCGGGACAGGGAGTCTATGGCTACACCTTC
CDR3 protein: CATAGQGVYGYTF

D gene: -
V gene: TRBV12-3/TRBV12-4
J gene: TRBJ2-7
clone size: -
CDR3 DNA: TGTGCCAGCAGTTTATCAGGGTCCAACTCCTACGAGCAGTACTTC
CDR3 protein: CASSLSGSNSYEQYF

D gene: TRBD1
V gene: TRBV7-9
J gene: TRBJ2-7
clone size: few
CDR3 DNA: TGTGCCAGCAGCCGCTCGACCTTGGGTACAGGGGGTCGGGACGAGCAGTACTTC
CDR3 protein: CASSRSTLGTGGRDEQYF

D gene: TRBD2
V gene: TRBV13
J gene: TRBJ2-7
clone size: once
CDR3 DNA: TGTGCCAGCAGCTTATCTAGCGGACCCGCCTACGAGCAGTACTTC
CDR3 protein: CASSLSSGPAYEQYF

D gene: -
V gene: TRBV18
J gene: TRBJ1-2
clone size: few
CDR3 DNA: TGTGCCAGCTCACCGGTTAAGGACAGTAGTGGCTACACCTTC
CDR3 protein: CASSPVKDSSGYTF

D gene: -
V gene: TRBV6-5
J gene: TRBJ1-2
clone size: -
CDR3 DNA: TGTGCCAGCAGTTACTCGATAGGAGCTCCCAACTATGGCTACACCTTC
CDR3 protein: CASSYSIGAPNYGYTF

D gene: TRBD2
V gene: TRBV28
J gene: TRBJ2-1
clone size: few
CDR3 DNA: TGTGCCAGCAGGGGACTAGGGACCTACAATGAGCAGTTCTTC
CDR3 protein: CASRGLGTYNEQFF

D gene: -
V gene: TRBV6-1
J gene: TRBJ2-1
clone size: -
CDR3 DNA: TGTGCCAGCAGTGAAGTTATATCGCAGTTCTTC
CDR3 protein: CASSEVISQFF

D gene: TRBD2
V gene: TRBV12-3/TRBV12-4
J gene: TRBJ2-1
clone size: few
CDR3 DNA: TGTGCCAGCAGCCTACAACAACGACTAGCGGGAGCCAATGAGCAGTTCTTC
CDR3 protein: CASSLQQRLAGANEQFF

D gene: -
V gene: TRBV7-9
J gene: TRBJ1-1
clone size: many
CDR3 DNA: TGTGCCAGCAGTTTAGTGGGCAGAAACACTGAAGCTTTCTTT
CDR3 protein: CASSLVGRNTEAFF

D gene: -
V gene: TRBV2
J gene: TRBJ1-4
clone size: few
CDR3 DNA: TGTGCCAGCGAAGCAGGGTATGAAAAACTGTTTTTT
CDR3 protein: CASEAGYEKLFF

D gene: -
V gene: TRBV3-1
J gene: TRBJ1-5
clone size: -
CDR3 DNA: TGTGCCAGCAGCCAAGCGGGGAGTAATCAGCCCCAGCATTTT
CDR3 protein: CASSQAGSNQPQHF

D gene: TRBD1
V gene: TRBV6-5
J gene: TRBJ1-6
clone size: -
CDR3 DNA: TGTGCCAGCAGCCGAACCGGACAGGCATATAATTCACCCCTCCACTTT
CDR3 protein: CASSRTGQAYNSPLHF